This TCR beta chain was documented in a study of blood T cell repertoires in COVID-19. Overall study: Samples came from the United States, Italy and Spain, spanning acute and convalescent COVID-19.

Original handling: Quantification of nucleated cells was approximated via reference gene primer amplification. Sequenced by immunoSEQ multiplex PCR; TCRdb stores in-frame clones only, minus some. Clone size and V and J calls were adopted from that table, with D and trimming inferred from the DNA. The table records over 60,000 clones, 60% to 85% of them present only once. The CDR3 consists of 15 residues. Trimming took 6 bases from V and 8 from J; bases not matched to a gene: 17. The germline CDR1 and CDR2 sequences are SQVTM and ANQGSEA. This clonotype was sampled from an elderly woman with acute or convalescent COVID-19. This chain uses TRBV29-1 with TRBJ1-1, with 8 bases aligning to TRBD1. Sequences were obtained from peripheral blood. The CDR3 spells CSVAKGQGATLEAFF. The CDR3 nucleotides read TGCAGCGTCGCCAAGGGGCAGGGGGCGACTCTCGAAGCTTTCTTT.